This T cell receptor beta chain was recovered during a study of T and B cells in COVID-19 patients. Blood genomic DNA input for TRB amplification was 250-500 ng. BIOMED2 TRB-A/B primer pools were used in multiplex TRB PCR. TCRdb analysed the multiplex PCR reads with MiXCR anew, one entry per CDR3 protein. The sample holds roughly 15,000 distinct CDR3 sequences, 25% to 35% seen once. The CDR3 runs to 13 residues. V was trimmed by 4 bases and J by 4 bases, leaving 11 bases between them. In germline, CDR1 is MNHEY, CDR2 SVGEGT. The chain links TRBV6-2 or TRBV6-3 to TRBJ2-7, with a weak D call TRBD1 (5 bases). The sequencing sample was made of blood. This receptor was obtained from a human donor who had recovered from COVID-19. The CDR3 DNA is TGTGCCAGCAGTTTCCAGGGAACATACGAGCAGTACTTC. Translated, it gives CASSFQGTYEQYF.